This T cell receptor beta chain was sequenced in a study of memory CD8 T cells in hepatitis C reinfection. Specified time point: pre-reinfection, 55 to 20 weeks before reinfection detection. TCR sequencing was done directly ex vivo on sorted cells, without expansion in vitro. The protocol was immunoSEQ multiplex PCR, while the TCRdb copy is restricted to in-frame clones and leaves out a portion. The repertoire has approximately 51,000 clones, roughly 91% of them found once; the top ten carry about 1%. Losses at the gene ends were 4 bases for V and 1 base for J; bases not matched to a gene: 5. Germline lookup yields CDR1 MGHRA and CDR2 YSYEKL. The CDR3 is 16 residues long.

This receptor was identified in a man aged 18 to 35 with hepatitis C virus infection. The chain carries TRBV4-1 and TRBJ2-3; 10 bases line up with TRBD2. Sequencing used naive CD8+ T cells sorted from blood. The CDR3: CASSRQTSGGTDTQYF. Here the CDR3 DNA reads TGCGCCAGCAGCCGGCAAACTAGCGGGGGCACAGATACGCAGTATTTT.